This T cell receptor beta chain derives from a study of control samples from healthy donors and cancer patients. Germline V CDR1 and CDR2: SGHAT, FQDESV (reference sequence). V lost 4 bases and J lost 5, with 10 bases in between. The CDR3 extends over 13 amino acids. The repertoire was sequenced with immunoSEQ multiplex PCR; TCRdb's copy has only in-frame clones and lacks some. The data contain about 170,000 clones, 70% to 90% of them singletons. This clonotype originated in a man aged 25-45 years in good health. V is TRBV11-1 and J is TRBJ2-3; D may correspond to TRBD1 or TRBD2 (5 bases each). Specimen: blood. CDR3 residues: CASSSRDRDTQYF. Written as DNA, the CDR3 is TGTGCCAGCAGCTCCCGGGACCGAGATACGCAGTATTTT.